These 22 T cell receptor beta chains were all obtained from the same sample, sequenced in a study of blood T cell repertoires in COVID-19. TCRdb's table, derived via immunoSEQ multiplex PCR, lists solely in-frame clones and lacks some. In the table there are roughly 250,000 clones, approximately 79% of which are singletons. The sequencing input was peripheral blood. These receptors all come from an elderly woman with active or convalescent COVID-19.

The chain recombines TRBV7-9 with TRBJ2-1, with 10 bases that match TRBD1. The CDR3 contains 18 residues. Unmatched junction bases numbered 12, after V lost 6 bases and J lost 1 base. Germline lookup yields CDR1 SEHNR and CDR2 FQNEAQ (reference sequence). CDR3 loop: CASRRDRGIRESYNEQFF. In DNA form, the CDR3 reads TGTGCCAGCAGACGGGACAGGGGAATAAGGGAGTCCTACAATGAGCAGTTCTTC. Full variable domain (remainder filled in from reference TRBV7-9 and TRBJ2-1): DTGVSQNPRHKITKRGQNVTFRCDPISEHNRLYWYRQTLGQGPEFLTYFQNEAQLEKSRLLSDRFSAERPKGSFSTLEIQRTEQGDSAMYLCASRRDRGIRESYNEQFFGPGTRLTVL.

CDR3 protein: CASSFGDRGGYGYTF. The CDR3, as DNA: TGTGCCAGCAGTTTCGGGGACAGGGGGGGCTATGGCTACACCTTC. The chain couples TRBV27 to TRBJ1-2; 11 nucleotides line up with TRBD1. V lost 3 bases, J lost 4 bases, and 4 bases stayed unmatched. Germline V gene sequence: CDR1 MNHEY, CDR2 SMNVEV (reference sequence). The CDR3 is 15 amino acids.

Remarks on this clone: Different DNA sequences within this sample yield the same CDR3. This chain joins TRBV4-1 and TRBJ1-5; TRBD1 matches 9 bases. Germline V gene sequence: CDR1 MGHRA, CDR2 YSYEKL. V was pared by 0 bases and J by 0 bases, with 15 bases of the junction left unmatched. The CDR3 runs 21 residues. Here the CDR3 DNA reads TGCGCCAGCAGCCAAGATAAAGGAGGGACAGGGTTTGGTGATAGCAATCAGCCCCAGCATTTT. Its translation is CASSQDKGGTGFGDSNQPQHF.

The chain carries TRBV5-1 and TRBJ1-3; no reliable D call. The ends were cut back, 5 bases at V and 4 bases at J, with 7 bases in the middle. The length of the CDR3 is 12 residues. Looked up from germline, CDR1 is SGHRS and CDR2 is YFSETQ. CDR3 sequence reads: CASREVGNTIYF. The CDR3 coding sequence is TGCGCCAGCAGGGAGGTGGGAAACACCATATATTTT.

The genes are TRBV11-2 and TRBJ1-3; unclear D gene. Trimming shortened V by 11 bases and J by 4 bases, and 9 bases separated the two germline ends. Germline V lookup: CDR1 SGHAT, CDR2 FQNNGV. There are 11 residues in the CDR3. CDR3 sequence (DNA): TGTGCCTCGGGGTGGGGAAACACCATATATTTT. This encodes CASGWGNTIYF.

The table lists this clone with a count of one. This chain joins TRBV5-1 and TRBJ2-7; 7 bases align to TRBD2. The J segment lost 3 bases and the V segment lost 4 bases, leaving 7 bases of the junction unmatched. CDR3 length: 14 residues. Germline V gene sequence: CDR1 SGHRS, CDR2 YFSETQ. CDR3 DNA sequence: TGCGCCAGCAGCCCCGAAGGGACTAACTACGAGCAGTACTTC. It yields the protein CASSPEGTNYEQYF.

CDR3 residues: CASRSHTAPNYGYTF. For the CDR3, the DNA is TGTGCCAGCAGATCCCATACAGCTCCCAACTATGGCTACACCTTC. The chain carries TRBV6-6 and TRBJ1-2; D is undetermined. V lost 6 bases and J 2 bases, leaving 16 bases between the germline ends. Germline CDR1 is MNHNY and CDR2 is SVGAGI (reference sequence). The CDR3 contains 15 residues.

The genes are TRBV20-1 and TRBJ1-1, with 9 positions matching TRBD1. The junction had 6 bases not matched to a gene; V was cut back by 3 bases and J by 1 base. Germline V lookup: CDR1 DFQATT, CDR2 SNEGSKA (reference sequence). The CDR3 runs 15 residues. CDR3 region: CSASAVDRGNTEAFF. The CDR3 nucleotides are TGCAGTGCTAGTGCGGTGGACAGGGGGAACACTGAAGCTTTCTTT.

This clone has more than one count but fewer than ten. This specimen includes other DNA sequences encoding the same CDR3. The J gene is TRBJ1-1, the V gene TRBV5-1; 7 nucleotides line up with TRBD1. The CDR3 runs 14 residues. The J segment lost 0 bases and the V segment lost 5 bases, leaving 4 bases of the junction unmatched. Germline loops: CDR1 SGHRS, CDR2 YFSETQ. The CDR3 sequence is CASRRDSVNTEAFF. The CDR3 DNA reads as TGCGCCAGCAGAAGGGACAGCGTGAACACTGAAGCTTTCTTT.

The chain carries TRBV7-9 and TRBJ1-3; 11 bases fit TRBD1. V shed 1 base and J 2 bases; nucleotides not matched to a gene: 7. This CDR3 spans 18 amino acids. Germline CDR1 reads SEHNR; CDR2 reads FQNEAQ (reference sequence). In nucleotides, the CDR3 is TGTGCCAGCAGCTTAGAAGAATGGGGACAGGGGGCTGGAAACACCATATATTTT. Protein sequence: CASSLEEWGQGAGNTIYF.

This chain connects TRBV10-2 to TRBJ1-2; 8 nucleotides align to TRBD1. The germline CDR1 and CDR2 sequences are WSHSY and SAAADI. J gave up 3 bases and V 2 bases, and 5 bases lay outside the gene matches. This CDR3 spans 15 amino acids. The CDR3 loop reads CASSEIQGADYGYTF. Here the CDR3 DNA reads TGCGCCAGCAGTGAGATTCAGGGGGCGGACTATGGCTACACCTTC.

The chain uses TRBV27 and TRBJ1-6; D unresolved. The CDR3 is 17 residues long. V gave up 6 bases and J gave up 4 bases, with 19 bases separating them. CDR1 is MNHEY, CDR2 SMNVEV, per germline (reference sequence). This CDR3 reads CASSSPSQATYNSPLHF. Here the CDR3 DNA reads TGTGCCAGCAGCTCCCCTTCCCAGGCCACATATAATTCACCCCTCCACTTT.

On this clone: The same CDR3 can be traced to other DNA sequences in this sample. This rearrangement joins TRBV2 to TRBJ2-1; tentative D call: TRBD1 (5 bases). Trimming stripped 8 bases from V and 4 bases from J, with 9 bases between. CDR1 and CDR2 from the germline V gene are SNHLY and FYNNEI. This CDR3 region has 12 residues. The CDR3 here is CASRDSYNEQFF. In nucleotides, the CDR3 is TGTGCCAGCCGCGACAGTTACAATGAGCAGTTCTTC. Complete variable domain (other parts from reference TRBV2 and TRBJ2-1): EPEVTQTPSHQVTQMGQEVILRCVPISNHLYFYWYRQILGQKVEFLVSFYNNEISEKSEIFDDQFSVERPDGSNFTLKIRSTKLEDSAMYFCASRDSYNEQFFGPGTRLTVL.

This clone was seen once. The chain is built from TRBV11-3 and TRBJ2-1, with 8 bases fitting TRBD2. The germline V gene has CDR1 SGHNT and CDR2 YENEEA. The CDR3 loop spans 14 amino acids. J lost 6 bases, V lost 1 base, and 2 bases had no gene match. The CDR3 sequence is CASSLVGTSNEQFF. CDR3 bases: TGTGCCAGCAGCTTAGTTGGGACTAGCAATGAGCAGTTCTTC.

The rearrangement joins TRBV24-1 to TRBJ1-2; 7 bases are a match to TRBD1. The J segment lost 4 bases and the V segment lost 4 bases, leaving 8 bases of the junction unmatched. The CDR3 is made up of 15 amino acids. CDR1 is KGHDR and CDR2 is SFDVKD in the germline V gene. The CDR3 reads CATSEGTGDPYGYTF. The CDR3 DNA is TGTGCCACCAGTGAAGGAACAGGGGATCCCTATGGCTACACCTTC.

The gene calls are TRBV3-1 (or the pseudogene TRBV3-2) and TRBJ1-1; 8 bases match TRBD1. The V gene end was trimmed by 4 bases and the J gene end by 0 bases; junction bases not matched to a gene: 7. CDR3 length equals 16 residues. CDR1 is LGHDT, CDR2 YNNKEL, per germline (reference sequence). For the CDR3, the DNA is TGTGCCAGCAGCCCAACTCCGGGACAGGTGAACACTGAAGCTTTCTTT. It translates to CASSPTPGQVNTEAFF.

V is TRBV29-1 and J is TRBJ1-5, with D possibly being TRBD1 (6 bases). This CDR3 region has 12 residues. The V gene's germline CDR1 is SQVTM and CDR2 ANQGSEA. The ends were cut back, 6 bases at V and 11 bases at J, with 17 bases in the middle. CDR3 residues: CSVRDTGRAQHF. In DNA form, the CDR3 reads TGCAGCGTACGGGACACGGGAAGAGCCCAGCATTTT.

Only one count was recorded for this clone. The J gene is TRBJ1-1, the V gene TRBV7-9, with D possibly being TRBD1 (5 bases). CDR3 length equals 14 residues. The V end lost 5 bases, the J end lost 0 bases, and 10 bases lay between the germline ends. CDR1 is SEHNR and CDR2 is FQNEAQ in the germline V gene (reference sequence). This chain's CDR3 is CASSLQGVNTEAFF. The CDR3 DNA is TGTGCCAGCAGCCTACAAGGGGTGAACACTGAAGCTTTCTTT.

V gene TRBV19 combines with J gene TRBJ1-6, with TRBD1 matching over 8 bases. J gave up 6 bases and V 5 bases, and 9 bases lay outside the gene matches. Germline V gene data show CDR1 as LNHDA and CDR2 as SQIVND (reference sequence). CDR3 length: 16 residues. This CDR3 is CASSLPDRVRNSPLHF. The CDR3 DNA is TGTGCCAGTAGTCTACCGGACAGGGTCCGTAATTCACCCCTCCACTTT.

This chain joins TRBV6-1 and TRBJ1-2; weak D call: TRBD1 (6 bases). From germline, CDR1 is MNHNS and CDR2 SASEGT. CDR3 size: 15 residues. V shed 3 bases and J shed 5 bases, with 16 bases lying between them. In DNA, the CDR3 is TGTGCCAGCAGTGATGGTGGCAGGGGAGGGTATGGCTACACCTTC. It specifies CASSDGGRGGYGYTF.

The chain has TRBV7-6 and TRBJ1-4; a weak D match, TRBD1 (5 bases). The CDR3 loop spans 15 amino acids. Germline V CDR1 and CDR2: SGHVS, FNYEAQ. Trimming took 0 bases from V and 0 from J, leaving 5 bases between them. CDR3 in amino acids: CASSLARATNEKLFF. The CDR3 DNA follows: TGTGCCAGCAGCTTAGCCAGGGCAACTAATGAAAAACTGTTTTTT.

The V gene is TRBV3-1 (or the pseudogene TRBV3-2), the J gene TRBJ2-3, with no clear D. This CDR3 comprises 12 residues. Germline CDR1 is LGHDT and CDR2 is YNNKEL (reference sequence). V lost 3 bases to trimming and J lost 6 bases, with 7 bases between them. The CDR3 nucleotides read TGTGCCAGCAGCCACTCCGGGGATACGCAGTATTTT. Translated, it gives CASSHSGDTQYF.